One and the same sample provided the 28 T cell receptor beta chains below, sequenced in a study of blood T cell repertoires in COVID-19. Only in-frame clones appear in the TCRdb table, and some are missing; sequencing was by immunoSEQ multiplex PCR. Among 40,000 or so clones listed, roughly 80% were seen once. The source material was peripheral blood. The origin of the receptors is a man aged 60-69 years in a cohort sampled during active COVID-19.

The chain employs TRBV19 and TRBJ2-1; no clear D gene. This CDR3 region has 11 residues. V lost 2 bases, J lost 7 bases, and 3 bases lay in between. Germline CDR1 and CDR2: LNHDA and SQIVND (reference sequence). The CDR3 nucleotides are TGTGCCAGTAGTATAACAAATGAGCAGTTCTTC. Translation gives CASSITNEQFF.

The chain employs TRBV7-9 and TRBJ1-1; D might be TRBD1 (6 bases). Between the trimmed V and J ends, which lost 1 base and 0 bases, there was a span of 15 bases. The CDR3 runs 17 residues. Germline assignment: CDR1 SEHNR and CDR2 FQNEAQ (reference sequence). The CDR3 is CASSLDPRDNMNTEAFF. CDR3 DNA sequence: TGTGCCAGCAGCTTAGATCCCAGGGACAACATGAACACTGAAGCTTTCTTT.

The CDR3 here is CASSLQPGGANTGELFF. CDR3 DNA sequence: TGTGCCAGCAGCCTACAACCAGGGGGCGCGAACACCGGGGAGCTGTTTTTT. This rearrangement joins TRBV3-1 (or the pseudogene TRBV3-2) to TRBJ2-2; TRBD1 matches at 8 bases. CDR1 LGHDT and CDR2 YNNKEL come from the germline V gene (reference sequence). V gave up 4 bases and J gave up 0 bases; unmatched junction bases: 7. The CDR3 spans 17 residues.

The chain employs TRBV6-2 or TRBV6-3 and TRBJ1-2; D unresolved. Trimming took off 0 bases at V and 8 bases at J, with 10 bases between the two ends. CDR1 and CDR2 (germline): MNHEY, SVGEGT. The CDR3 runs to 13 residues. CDR3 amino acids: CASSYSRGFGYTF. Here the CDR3 DNA reads TGTGCCAGCAGTTACTCGAGAGGGTTCGGCTACACCTTC.

The CDR3, as DNA: TGTGCCAGCTCGACGACAGGGTACACAGATACGCAGTATTTT. It encodes CASSTTGYTDTQYF. The chain recombines TRBV18 with TRBJ2-3; 7 bases are a match to TRBD1. The CDR3 contains 14 residues. CDR1 is KGHSH, CDR2 LQKENI, per germline. Trimming cost V 6 bases and J 2 bases; bases outside gene matches: 5.

The V gene is TRBV12-3 or TRBV12-4, the J gene TRBJ2-5; TRBD1 is a possible D gene (6 bases). The CDR3 runs to 13 residues. With 6 bases removed from V and 4 bases from J, the gap between germline ends came to 12 bases. The CDR3 here is CASRSTGRETQYF. For the CDR3, the DNA is TGTGCCAGCAGGTCCACAGGGAGAGAGACCCAGTACTTC.

This rearrangement joins TRBV6-2 or TRBV6-3 to TRBJ2-7, with 7 nucleotides matching TRBD1. From germline, CDR1 is MNHEY and CDR2 SVGEGT. J was trimmed by 2 bases and V by 4 bases; bases with no gene match: 2. This CDR3 is built from 13 residues. The CDR3 sequence: CASSWDRTYEQYF. CDR3 DNA: TGTGCCAGCAGTTGGGACAGAACCTACGAGCAGTACTTC.

CDR3 nucleotides: TGTGCCAGTTCTTACAGGGGGCGGGTCACTGAAGCTTTCTTT. This translates into CASSYRGRVTEAFF. V gene TRBV19 combines with J gene TRBJ1-1; TRBD1 matches 9 bases. The CDR3 has 14 residues. Germline V gives CDR1 LNHDA, CDR2 SQIVND (reference sequence). V lost 8 bases to trimming and J lost 4 bases; unmatched junction nucleotides: 8.

This chain joins TRBV28 and TRBJ2-5, with D possibly TRBD2 on 6 matching bases. V shed 8 bases and J shed 1 base, with 17 bases lying between them. CDR3 length: 15 residues. Germline values: CDR1 MDHEN, CDR2 SYDVKM. This CDR3 is CASVGRRGIQETQYF. CDR3 coding DNA: TGTGCCAGCGTTGGCCGGAGGGGCATCCAAGAGACCCAGTACTTC.

The chain has TRBV24-1 and TRBJ2-2, with 7 bases matching TRBD1. V trimming: 4 bases; J trimming: 2 bases; junction bases outside the gene matches: 12. CDR3 size: 18 residues. CDR1 and CDR2 from the germline V gene are KGHDR and SFDVKD. CDR3 sequence: CATSETSEDRQNTGELFF. As DNA, the CDR3 is TGTGCCACCAGTGAAACTTCGGAGGACAGGCAAAACACCGGGGAGCTGTTTTTT.

J is TRBJ1-5 and V is TRBV12-3 or TRBV12-4; possible D gene TRBD1, 6 bases. The CDR3 loop spans 11 amino acids. V was cut by 6 bases and J by 16 bases, with 16 bases left in between. The DNA of the CDR3 is TGTGCCAGCAGCTCAAACAGGGTTCTACATTTT. Translating gives CASSSNRVLHF.

The genes are TRBV18 and TRBJ1-1; unclear D gene. This CDR3 comprises 14 residues. Germline lookup yields CDR1 KGHSH and CDR2 LQKENI. V shed 2 bases and J shed 1 base, with 8 bases lying between them. CDR3 in amino acids: CASSPGGKNTEAFF. In DNA form, the CDR3 reads TGTGCCAGCTCACCAGGAGGAAAGAACACTGAAGCTTTCTTT. Together with reference TRBV18 and TRBJ1-1, the CDR3 gives the full variable domain: NAGVMQNPRHLVRRRGQEARLRCSPMKGHSHVYWYRQLPEEGLKFMVYLQKENIIDESGMPKERFSAEFPKEGPSILRIQQVVRGDSAAYFCASSPGGKNTEAFFGQGTRLTVV.

The chain joins TRBV4-1 to TRBJ2-5; 7 bases agree with TRBD1. Germline loops: CDR1 MGHRA, CDR2 YSYEKL. The CDR3 has 15 amino acids. J lost 2 bases, V lost 6 bases, and 9 bases had no gene match. The CDR3 loop reads CASSTGAAPQETQYF. The CDR3, as DNA: TGCGCCAGCAGTACAGGGGCCGCACCTCAAGAGACCCAGTACTTC.

The chain carries TRBV7-2 and TRBJ1-6; no clear D gene. The CDR3 spans 17 residues. CDR1 is SGHTA and CDR2 is FQGNSA in the germline V gene. Trimming removed 5 bases at V and 7 bases at J, with 21 bases between. The CDR3 coding sequence is TGTGCCAGCAGCCCTCGGGCCCAATTAGAGGGAAATTCACCCCTCCACTTT. The encoded protein is CASSPRAQLEGNSPLHF.

The chain links TRBV6-5 to TRBJ2-1; 11 bases map to TRBD2. The junction had 7 bases not matched to a gene; V was cut back by 8 bases and J by 10 bases. This CDR3 is 13 amino acids long. Germline loops: CDR1 MNHEY, CDR2 SVGAGI. DNA of the CDR3: TGTGCCAGCGGTAGCGGGAGGGCTTACGAGCAGTTCTTC. This encodes CASGSGRAYEQFF.

This chain uses TRBV11-2 with TRBJ2-7; 11 bases are a match to TRBD1. From germline, CDR1 is SGHAT and CDR2 FQNNGV. The CDR3 sequence is 17 residues long. V lost 3 bases to trimming and J lost 4 bases; unmatched junction nucleotides: 11. The CDR3 DNA follows: TGTGCCAGCAGCTTTTTCAGGACAGGGGGCTTTGGGTACGAGCAGTACTTC. Protein: CASSFFRTGGFGYEQYF.

This clone was counted once. This chain uses TRBV2 with TRBJ2-2; D gene ambiguous. Germline CDR1 and CDR2: SNHLY and FYNNEI. The CDR3 has 13 residues. Trimming shortened V by 7 bases and J by 1 base, and 7 bases separated the two germline ends. This CDR3 reads CASTAENTGELFF. CDR3 in DNA: TGTGCCAGCACGGCGGAGAACACCGGGGAGCTGTTTTTT.

V gene TRBV7-9 combines with J gene TRBJ2-1, with TRBD2 matching over 9 bases. The V and J ends lost 5 bases and 9 bases, in that order; junction bases with no gene match: 14. Germline CDR1 reads SEHNR; CDR2 reads FQNEAQ (reference sequence). CDR3 size: 16 residues. The CDR3 here is CASSLLAGGISGEQFF. CDR3 DNA sequence: TGTGCCAGCAGCCTACTGGCGGGAGGGATTTCGGGTGAGCAGTTCTTC.

V is TRBV3-1 (or the pseudogene TRBV3-2) and J is TRBJ1-6, with 8 bases matching TRBD1. Germline assignment: CDR1 LGHDT and CDR2 YNNKEL (reference sequence). The CDR3 is 16 residues long. The V gene end was trimmed by 0 bases and the J gene end by 9 bases; junction bases not matched to a gene: 7. CDR3 coding DNA: TGTGCCAGCAGCCAAGAGGCGGGCAGGGGGCGTTCACCCCTCCACTTT. This translates into CASSQEAGRGRSPLHF.

The chain employs TRBV3-1 (or the pseudogene TRBV3-2) and TRBJ2-5; 10 bases map to TRBD2. The J segment lost 1 base and the V segment lost 0 bases, leaving 5 bases of the junction unmatched. CDR1 LGHDT and CDR2 YNNKEL come from the germline V gene (reference sequence). This CDR3 contains 17 residues. CDR3 DNA sequence: TGTGCCAGCAGCCAAGATCAGCGGGGGGGTCTCCAAGAGACCCAGTACTTC. Translation gives CASSQDQRGGLQETQYF.

V is TRBV6-5 and J is TRBJ2-1, with TRBD2 as a possible D gene (5 bases). The CDR3 has 15 amino acids. Per germline, CDR1 MNHEY and CDR2 SVGAGI. V dropped 5 bases and J dropped 4 bases, with 15 bases sitting between them. This chain's CDR3 is CASSHRRVGYNEQFF. CDR3 nucleotides: TGTGCCAGCAGTCACCGGCGGGTGGGGTACAATGAGCAGTTCTTC.

Only one count was recorded for this clone. The V call is TRBV2, the J call TRBJ2-7; D is possibly TRBD1 (6 bases). The CDR3 sequence is 12 residues long. V lost 2 bases, J lost 5 bases, and 7 bases lay in between. The germline gives CDR1 SNHLY, CDR2 FYNNEI. DNA of the CDR3: TGTGCCAGCAGTGAACAGGGGAACGAGCAGTACTTC. Protein product: CASSEQGNEQYF.

Details on this clone: Additional DNA sequences in this sample encode the identical CDR3. The rearrangement links TRBV28 to TRBJ1-5; 10 bases line up with TRBD1. Trimming cost V 7 bases and J 5 bases; bases outside gene matches: 5. CDR3 length: 14 amino acids. Germline V gene lookup returns CDR1 MDHEN and CDR2 SYDVKM. The CDR3 reads CASIPGQGYQPQHF. CDR3 DNA sequence: TGTGCCAGCATCCCGGGACAGGGGTATCAGCCCCAGCATTTT.

This chain joins TRBV6-6 and TRBJ2-7; D is possibly TRBD1 (6 bases). The V end lost 0 bases, the J end lost 3 bases, and 6 bases lay between the germline ends. The CDR3 covers 13 residues. Germline lookup yields CDR1 MNHNY and CDR2 SVGAGI (reference sequence). The CDR3 sequence is CASSYSGHYEQYF. The DNA for the CDR3 is TGTGCCAGCAGTTACTCGGGACACTACGAGCAGTACTTC.

This chain connects TRBV5-6 to TRBJ2-7; D is perhaps TRBD1 (6 bases). V was shortened by 4 bases and J by 0 bases, with 8 bases between the two germline ends. Per the germline V gene, CDR1 is SGHDT and CDR2 is YYEEEE. CDR3 length: 13 residues. The CDR3 bases are TGTGCCAGCAGCAGGGGGAGCTCCTACGAGCAGTACTTC. It codes for CASSRGSSYEQYF.

The V call is TRBV20-1, the J call TRBJ2-1, with D unresolved. The CDR3 runs 10 residues. Per germline, CDR1 DFQATT and CDR2 SNEGSKA (reference sequence). The germline V and J ends were trimmed by 6 bases and 12 bases, with 12 bases remaining between them. The CDR3 DNA sequence: TGCAGTGCCTGGAAGTCAGGGCAGTTCTTC. Protein product: CSAWKSGQFF.

The CDR3 DNA reads as TGTGCCAGCACCATGGACAACGGGGAGACCCAGTACTTC. It specifies CASTMDNGETQYF. The chain couples TRBV5-5 to TRBJ2-5, with a tentative D call TRBD1 (5 bases). Germline CDR1 and CDR2: SGHKS and YYEKEE (reference sequence). The V gene lost 6 bases and the J gene lost 5 bases, with 14 bases spanning the gap. The CDR3 loop spans 13 amino acids.

This clone was seen once. CDR3 in amino acids: CASSFRQGPLLNTEAFF. CDR3 DNA sequence: TGTGCCAGCAGCTTCAGACAGGGGCCCTTATTGAACACTGAAGCTTTCTTT. V gene TRBV5-6 combines with J gene TRBJ1-1; 8 nucleotides align to TRBD1. CDR3 length: 17 residues. V lost 2 bases and J lost 0; bases outside the gene matches: 9. Germline-derived CDR1 and CDR2 are SGHDT and YYEEEE.